Sequencing of this T cell receptor (beta chain) was carried out in a study of T cells in Graves' hyperthyroidism and ophthalmopathy (dated by TCRdb to about 2019). Regarding the research as a whole: Peripheral blood samples were taken at the time of initial diagnosis, prior to any treatment. In roughly six Graves' hyperthyroidism patients, the study also compared T-cell repertoires from thyroid tissue with T-cell repertoires from blood. For training and testing, the roughly 100 patients in the discovery cohort were randomly divided in a 7:3 ratio. TCR Vbeta CDR3 sequencing of fewer than 150 peripheral blood samples (around 45 ophthalmopathy, roughly 74 hyperthyroidism and roughly 17 progressor patients) is reported in the paper. An independent validation cohort of under 20 hyperthyroidism patients and more than 15 patients who later progressed to ophthalmopathy tested prospective prediction of ophthalmopathy. TCR V-J signatures able to tell the groups apart were searched for in a discovery cohort of 90 to 100 patients, of whom roughly 42 had Graves' ophthalmopathy and about 60 had stable Graves' hyperthyroidism. After blood sampling, hyperthyroidism patients were treated with methimazole at a starting dose of 30 mg daily, and ophthalmopathy patients were treated with high-dose intravenous methylprednisolone.

General findings and caveats noted by the study authors: Most expanded thyroid clonotypes (frequency above 0.001) were also found in blood, which suggests that blood repertoires may mirror thyroid immune responses. In validation, progression to ophthalmopathy was predicted by the model with around 71% sensitivity and 72% to 80% specificity, a median of approximately 6.5 months before onset. A 13 V-J signature model separated ophthalmopathy from stable hyperthyroidism, with 87.88% sensitivity and roughly 81% specificity in cross-validation and 80%/75% in testing. Sample size was not statistically predetermined, and blinding of investigators to group allocation was not performed.

Stable Graves' hyperthyroidism was defined as the absence of progression to ophthalmopathy over 18 months of follow-up. The hyperthyroidism patients were between 18 and 65 years old and newly diagnosed, with a disease duration of less than 2 months. Patients with uncontrolled infections, other autoimmune diseases, pregnancy or lactation were excluded. Diagnoses were established on the basis of clinical symptoms, serum thyroxine and TRAb, thyroid ultrasound, and orbital computed tomography. PBMCs were isolated from about 9.1 ml of fresh peripheral blood by Ficoll-Paque density gradient centrifugation. Total RNA was extracted using Trizol reagent, and RNA quality was assessed on an Agilent 2100 Bioanalyzer. Worth noting for this clonotype: Its antigen is not yet known. A read error may produce the germline difference seen at one junction end.

TCR beta CDR3 regions were amplified from RNA transcripts. For the first round of RT-PCR on the TCR CDR3, the HTBI primer set was used together with the Qiagen OneStep RT-PCR kit. A second multiplex PCR round built the libraries, followed by size selection and purification. The libraries were sequenced on an Illumina HiSeq2000 using paired-end 100 bp reads. The paper's processing steps were these. Raw data were processed with SOAPnuke, discarding reads with adapters, uncalled bases, mean Phred below 15, or no exact constant-primer or identifier match. High-quality paired reads were merged with COPE v1.2.5, and unique nucleotide sequences were defined as clonotypes. MiTCR v1.1 was used to align clonotypes to the IMGT TRBV, TRBD and TRBJ reference segments. The analysis was restricted to V-J combinations with a frequency above 0.0001, which together covered 99.2% of the repertoires. The TCS score was defined as the ratio of F50 (clonal expansion) to E x V (chaos), calculated using BLOSUM62-based TCRdist between CDR3 peptides within each V-J. Welch's t-statistics and random forest reduced around 520 V-J features to under 15, which were used in a naive Bayes classifier (R e1071). TCRdb ran its own pipeline on the public reads, namely fastp trimming at Q25 and MiXCR clone calling, and kept in-frame beta chains. Records with the same CDR3 protein are collapsed into one entry carrying the most frequent genes and DNA. The V and J calls were not made by the authors but by TCRdb's processing. The sample data list approximately 740,000 distinct CDR3 sequences, and 12% to 15% of these were observed just once. Of the sample, about 9.4% is held by the ten largest clones.

There are 14 amino acids in the CDR3, from cysteine to phenylalanine inclusive. CDR3 DNA only is kept here, 42 bases in frame from base 1. The sample consisted of blood. The source of this sequence is a woman between 18 and 29 years old with Graves' hyperthyroidism. Here the chain combines TRBV12-3 or TRBV12-4 and TRBJ2-1, with an unclear D gene assignment. The nucleotide sequence reads as follows: TGTGCCAGCAGTTACTATTCGGACCACAATGAGCAGCTCTTC. This translates into CASSYYSDHNEQLF.